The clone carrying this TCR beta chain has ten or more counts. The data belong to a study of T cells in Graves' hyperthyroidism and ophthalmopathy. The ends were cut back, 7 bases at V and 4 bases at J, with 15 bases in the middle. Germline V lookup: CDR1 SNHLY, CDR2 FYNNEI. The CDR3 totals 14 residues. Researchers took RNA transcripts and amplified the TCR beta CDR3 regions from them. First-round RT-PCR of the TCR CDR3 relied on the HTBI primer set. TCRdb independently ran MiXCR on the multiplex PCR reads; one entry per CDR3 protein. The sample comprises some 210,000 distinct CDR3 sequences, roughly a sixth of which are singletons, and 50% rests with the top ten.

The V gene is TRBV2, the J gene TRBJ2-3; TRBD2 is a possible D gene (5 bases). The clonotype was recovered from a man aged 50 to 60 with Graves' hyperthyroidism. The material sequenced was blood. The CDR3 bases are TGTGCCAGCACCAGAACTAGAACCCCAGATACGCAGTATTTT. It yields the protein CASTRTRTPDTQYF.